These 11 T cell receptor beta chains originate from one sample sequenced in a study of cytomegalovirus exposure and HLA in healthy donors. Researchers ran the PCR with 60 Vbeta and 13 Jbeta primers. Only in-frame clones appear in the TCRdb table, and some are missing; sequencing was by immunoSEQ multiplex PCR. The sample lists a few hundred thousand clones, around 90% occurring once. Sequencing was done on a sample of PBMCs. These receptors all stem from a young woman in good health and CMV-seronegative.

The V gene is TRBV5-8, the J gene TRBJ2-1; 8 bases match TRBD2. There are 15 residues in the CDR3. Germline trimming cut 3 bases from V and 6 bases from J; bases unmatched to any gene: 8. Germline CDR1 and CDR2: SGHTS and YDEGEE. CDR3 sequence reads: CASSSRTSSGNEQFF. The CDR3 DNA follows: TGTGCCAGCAGCTCGAGGACTAGCTCAGGCAATGAGCAGTTCTTC.

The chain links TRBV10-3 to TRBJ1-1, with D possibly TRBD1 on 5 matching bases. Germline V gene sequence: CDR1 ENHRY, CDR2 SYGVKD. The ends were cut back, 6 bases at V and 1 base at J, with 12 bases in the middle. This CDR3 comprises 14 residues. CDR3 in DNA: TGTGCCATCAGGGGGGGAACCCCGAACACTGAAGCTTTCTTT. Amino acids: CAIRGGTPNTEAFF.

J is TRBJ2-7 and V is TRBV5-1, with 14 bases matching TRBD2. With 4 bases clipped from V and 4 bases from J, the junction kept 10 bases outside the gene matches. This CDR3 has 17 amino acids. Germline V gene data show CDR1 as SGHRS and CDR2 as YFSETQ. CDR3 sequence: CASSSSGTSGGTYEQYF. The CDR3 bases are TGCGCCAGCAGCAGCTCCGGGACTAGCGGGGGAACGTACGAGCAGTACTTC.

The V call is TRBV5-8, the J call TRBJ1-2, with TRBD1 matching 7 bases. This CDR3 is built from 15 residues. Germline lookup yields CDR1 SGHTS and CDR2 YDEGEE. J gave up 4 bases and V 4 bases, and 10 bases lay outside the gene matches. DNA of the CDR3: TGTGCCAGCAGCAACAGGGACAGCGGACTCTATGGCTACACCTTC. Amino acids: CASSNRDSGLYGYTF.

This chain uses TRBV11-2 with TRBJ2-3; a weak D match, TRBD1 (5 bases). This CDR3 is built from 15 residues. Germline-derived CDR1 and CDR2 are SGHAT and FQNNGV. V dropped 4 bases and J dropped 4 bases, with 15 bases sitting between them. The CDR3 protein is CASSSTDPFPDTQYF. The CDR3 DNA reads TGTGCCAGCAGCTCGACAGATCCCTTCCCAGATACGCAGTATTTT.

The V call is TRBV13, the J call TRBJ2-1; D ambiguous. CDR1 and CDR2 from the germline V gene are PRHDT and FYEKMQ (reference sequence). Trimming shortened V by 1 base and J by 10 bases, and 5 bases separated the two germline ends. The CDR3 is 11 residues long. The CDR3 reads CASSLDGEQFF. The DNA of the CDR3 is TGTGCCAGCAGCTTAGACGGGGAGCAGTTCTTC.

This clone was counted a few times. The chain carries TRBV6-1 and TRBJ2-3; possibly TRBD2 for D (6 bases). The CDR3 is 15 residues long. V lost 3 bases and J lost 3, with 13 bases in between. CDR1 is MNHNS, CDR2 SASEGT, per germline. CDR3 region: CASSDNPGGTDTQYF. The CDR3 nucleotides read TGTGCCAGCAGTGACAATCCCGGGGGAACAGATACGCAGTATTTT.

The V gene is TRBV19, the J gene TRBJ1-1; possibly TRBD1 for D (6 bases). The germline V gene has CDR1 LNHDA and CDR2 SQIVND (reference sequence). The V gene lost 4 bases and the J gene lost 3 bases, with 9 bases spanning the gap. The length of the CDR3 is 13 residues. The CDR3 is CASSKDSYTEAFF. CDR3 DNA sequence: TGTGCCAGTAGTAAGGACAGCTACACTGAAGCTTTCTTT.

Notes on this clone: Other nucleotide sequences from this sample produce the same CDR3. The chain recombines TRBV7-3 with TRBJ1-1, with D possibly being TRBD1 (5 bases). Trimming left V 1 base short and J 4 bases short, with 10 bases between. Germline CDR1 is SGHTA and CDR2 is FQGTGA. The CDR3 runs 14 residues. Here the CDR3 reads CASSLRGGGTEAFF. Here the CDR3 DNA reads TGTGCCAGCAGCTTAAGGGGCGGGGGCACTGAAGCTTTCTTT.

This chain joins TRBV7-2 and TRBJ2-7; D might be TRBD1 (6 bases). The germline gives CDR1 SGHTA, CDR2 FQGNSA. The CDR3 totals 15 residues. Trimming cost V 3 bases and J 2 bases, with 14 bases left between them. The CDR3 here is CASSLPGTLAYEQYF. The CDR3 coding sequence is TGTGCCAGCAGCTTGCCCGGGACACTAGCCTACGAGCAGTACTTC.

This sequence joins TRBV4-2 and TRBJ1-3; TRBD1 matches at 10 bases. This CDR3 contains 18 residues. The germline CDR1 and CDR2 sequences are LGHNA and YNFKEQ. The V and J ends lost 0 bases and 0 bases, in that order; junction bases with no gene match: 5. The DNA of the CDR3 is TGTGCCAGCAGCCAAGATGGGACAGGGGTCAACTCTGGAAACACCATATATTTT. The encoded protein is CASSQDGTGVNSGNTIYF.